This T cell receptor beta chain was recovered during a study of regulatory T cells in long-lasting Graves disease. This clonotype was seen a few times. Its target is not known. With a much larger clone just one base away, this may be a read error. Germline loops: CDR1 DFQATT, CDR2 SNEGSKA (reference sequence). This CDR3 is 16 amino acids long. Overall study results and limits: Among samples with persistent disease, TRBV28, TRBJ1-2 and TRBJ2-5 were favored. TCR diversity was lower in persistent Graves' patients than in newly diagnosed ones. It was possible that the small sample size reduced accuracy.

In building TCR beta libraries, iRepertoire HTBI primers were used together with Arm-PCR of CDR3 regions. TCRdb itself ran the multiplex PCR reads through MiXCR, one entry per CDR3 protein. The sample has about 200,000 distinct CDR3 sequences, 18% seen once. Time point in this sample: newly diagnosed GD, antithyroid drugs for less than 3 months. Preparation of the TCR library used RNA extracted from PBMCs. Here the sequenced sample was peripheral blood mononuclear cells (PBMCs), taken at new diagnosis, from a patient treated with antithyroid drugs. The chain has TRBV20-1 and TRBJ2-5; 8 positions match TRBD1. The sequence came from a female donor with Graves disease. This CDR3 is CSAHIPWDRQQETQCF. DNA for the CDR3: TGCAGTGCTCACATTCCTTGGGACAGGCAGCAAGAGACCCAGTGCTTC.